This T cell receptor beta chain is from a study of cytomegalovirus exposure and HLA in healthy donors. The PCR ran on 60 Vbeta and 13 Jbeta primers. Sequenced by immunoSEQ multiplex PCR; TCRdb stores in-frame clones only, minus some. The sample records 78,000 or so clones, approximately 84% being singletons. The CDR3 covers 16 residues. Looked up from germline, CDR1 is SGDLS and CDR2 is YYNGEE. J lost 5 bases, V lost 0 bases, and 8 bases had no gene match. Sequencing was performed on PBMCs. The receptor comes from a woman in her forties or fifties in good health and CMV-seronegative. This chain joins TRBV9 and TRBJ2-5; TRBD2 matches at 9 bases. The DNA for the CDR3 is TGTGCCAGCAGCGTAGATTCGCGGGGGGGCCGTGAGACCCAGTACTTC. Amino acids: CASSVDSRGGRETQYF. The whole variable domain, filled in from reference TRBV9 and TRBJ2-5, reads DSGVTQTPKHLITATGQRVTLRCSPRSGDLSVYWYQQSLDQGLQFLIQYYNGEERAKGNILERFSAQQFPDLHSELNLSSLELGDSALYFCASSVDSRGGRETQYFGPGTRLLVL.